These 26 T cell receptor beta chains were all obtained from the same sample, sequenced in a study of T cell responses to AZD1222 COVID-19 vaccine. The method was immunoSEQ multiplex PCR; TCRdb's version includes in-frame clones alone and lacks a portion of them. The data show roughly 140,000 clones, with approximately 88% seen just once and approximately 2.3% held by the top ten. Sequencing used peripheral blood, obtained on day 0 of AZD1222 vaccination. The receptors shown here come from an adult in good health.

CDR3: CASSSLSGLPYNEQFF. The CDR3 DNA follows: TGCGCCAGCAGCTCCCTTAGCGGGCTTCCTTACAATGAGCAGTTCTTC. V usage is TRBV5-1 and J usage is TRBJ2-1; 7 nucleotides match TRBD2. The germline V gene has CDR1 SGHRS and CDR2 YFSETQ. The CDR3 totals 16 residues. The V segment lost 3 bases and the J segment 4 bases; nucleotides outside the gene matches: 10.

This clone was observed many times. The V call is TRBV19, the J call TRBJ1-4, with D hard to call. The CDR3 runs to 16 residues. The V and J ends lost 7 bases and 0 bases respectively, with 15 bases between them. Germline CDR1 is LNHDA and CDR2 is SQIVND (reference sequence). The CDR3 protein is CASIGRRSSTNEKLFF. The DNA for the CDR3 is TGTGCCAGTATCGGGAGGCGGAGCTCAACTAATGAAAAACTGTTTTTT.

A note on this clone: This specimen includes other DNA sequences encoding the same CDR3. The J gene is TRBJ1-1, the V gene TRBV18; 7 nucleotides align to TRBD1. V was clipped by 3 bases and J by 3 bases; unmatched bases: 4. The CDR3 consists of 14 residues. The germline V gene has CDR1 KGHSH and CDR2 LQKENI. This CDR3 reads CASSPSTGDTEAFF. The CDR3 DNA sequence: TGTGCCAGCTCACCCTCAACAGGGGACACTGAAGCTTTCTTT.

This clone was seen only once. The J gene is TRBJ2-1, the V gene TRBV9; 10 bases align to TRBD2. Trimming at V came to 0 bases and at J to 5 bases, leaving 8 bases not matched to a gene. Germline V gene data show CDR1 as SGDLS and CDR2 as YYNGEE. This CDR3 region has 17 residues. Here the CDR3 DNA reads TGTGCCAGCAGCGTAGACCCCCGAACTAGCGGGAACAATGAGCAGTTCTTC. Its translation: CASSVDPRTSGNNEQFF.

This clone appeared a few times. The gene calls are TRBV9 and TRBJ1-3; 7 positions agree with TRBD1. The V gene end was trimmed by 0 bases and the J gene end by 8 bases; junction bases not matched to a gene: 5. This CDR3 contains 14 residues. The germline V gene encodes CDR1 SGDLS and CDR2 YYNGEE. For the CDR3, the DNA is TGTGCCAGCAGCGTAGAGGGGGCAGGGGACACCATATATTTT. Translation gives CASSVEGAGDTIYF.

V usage is TRBV15 and J usage is TRBJ2-3; TRBD2 matches at 7 bases. In germline, CDR1 is LNHNV, CDR2 YYDKDF (reference sequence). This CDR3 is built from 18 residues. The trim removed 1 base at V and 2 bases at J, leaving 12 bases unmatched. CDR3 DNA: TGTGCCACCAGCAGAGGGGAAAGCGGGACTCGGAACACAGATACGCAGTATTTT. It yields the protein CATSRGESGTRNTDTQYF. The whole variable domain, filled in from reference TRBV15 and TRBJ2-3, reads DAMVIQNPRYQVTQFGKPVTLSCSQTLNHNVMYWYQQKSSQAPKLLFHYYDKDFNNEADTPDNFQSRRPNTSFCFLDIRSPGLGDTAMYLCATSRGESGTRNTDTQYFGPGTRLTVL.

This chain links TRBV6-5 with TRBJ1-2; D gene unclear. Germline values: CDR1 MNHEY, CDR2 SVGAGI. This CDR3 comprises 13 residues. V dropped 6 bases and J dropped 2 bases, with 10 bases sitting between them. Here the CDR3 reads CASRPGNNYGYTF. In DNA form, the CDR3 reads TGTGCCAGCAGGCCTGGGAACAACTATGGCTACACCTTC.

The chain joins TRBV2 to TRBJ1-1, with D perhaps matching TRBD1 (5 bases). The V end lost 7 bases, the J end lost 3 bases, and 9 bases lay between the germline ends. The CDR3 is 12 residues long. The germline V gene encodes CDR1 SNHLY and CDR2 FYNNEI. The CDR3 region has the DNA TGTGCCAGCAATGTGGGGGACACTGAAGCTTTCTTT. Protein: CASNVGDTEAFF.

This chain uses TRBV12-3 or TRBV12-4 with TRBJ1-2; a possible D gene is TRBD1 (6 bases). The CDR3 contains 13 residues. The V and J ends lost 6 bases and 8 bases respectively, with 16 bases between them. CDR3 nucleotides: TGTGCCAGCAGCCTAAGGGGGGGTGGAGGCTACACCTTC. Translation gives CASSLRGGGGYTF.

The genes are TRBV10-3 and TRBJ2-4; unclear D gene. CDR1 ENHRY and CDR2 SYGVKD come from the germline V gene. V was cut by 4 bases and J by 0 bases, with 13 bases left in between. This CDR3 has 16 amino acids. For the CDR3, the DNA is TGTGCCATCAGTGCCGAGTCGGCCCTAGCCAAAAACATTCAGTACTTC. As protein: CAISAESALAKNIQYF.

This clone was counted a single time. The J gene is TRBJ2-3, the V gene TRBV27; 13 positions match TRBD2. The V and J ends lost 4 bases and 3 bases, in that order; junction bases with no gene match: 1. CDR3 length: 15 amino acids. Germline V CDR1 and CDR2: MNHEY, SMNVEV (reference sequence). CDR3 DNA sequence: TGTGCCAGCAGTTCACTAGCGGGAGGGACAGATACGCAGTATTTT. It codes for CASSSLAGGTDTQYF.

The chain employs TRBV9 and TRBJ1-3; 9 nucleotides align to TRBD1. Germline CDR1 reads SGDLS; CDR2 reads YYNGEE. The CDR3 has 17 residues. The V segment lost 0 bases and the J segment 1 base; nucleotides outside the gene matches: 5. In DNA form, the CDR3 reads TGTGCCAGCAGCGTAGACCCGGGACAGGGTTCTGGAAACACCATATATTTT. It specifies CASSVDPGQGSGNTIYF.

This clone was seen more than once but under ten times. Here the CDR3 reads CASSLGGGNEKLFF. The CDR3 bases are TGTGCCAGCAGCCTAGGGGGCGGGAATGAAAAACTGTTTTTT. The J gene is TRBJ1-4, the V gene TRBV7-2; 7 bases map to TRBD1. The V gene's germline CDR1 is SGHTA and CDR2 FQGNSA. The CDR3 contains 14 residues. Losses at the gene ends were 5 bases for V and 5 bases for J; bases not matched to a gene: 5.

The CDR3 sequence: CASSFYPTDTQYF. The CDR3 bases are TGTGCCAGCAGCTTTTACCCCACAGATACGCAGTATTTT. This chain connects TRBV11-3 to TRBJ2-3; D remains ambiguous. Trimming stripped 3 bases from V and 2 bases from J, with 6 bases between. There are 13 residues in the CDR3. Germline CDR1 is SGHNT and CDR2 is YENEEA. The full variable domain, its missing parts supplied by reference TRBV11-3 and TRBJ2-3, is EAGVVQSPRYKIIEKKQPVAFWCNPISGHNTLYWYLQNLGQGPELLIRYENEEAVDDSQLPKDRFSAERLKGVDSTLKIQPAELGDSAVYLCASSFYPTDTQYFGPGTRLTVL.

Notes on this clone: A read error may account for a junction end that differs from germline. The J gene is TRBJ2-7, the V gene TRBV3-1 (or the pseudogene TRBV3-2); weak D call: TRBD2 (6 bases). This CDR3 contains 15 residues. Germline V gene lookup returns CDR1 LGHDT and CDR2 YNNKEL (reference sequence). Here the CDR3 reads CASSQLPGLSDEQYF. Written as DNA, the CDR3 is TGTGCCAGCAGCCAATTACCGGGACTCTCCGACGAGCAGTACTTC.

CDR3 region: CASRGGTGTGELFF. The CDR3 DNA sequence: TGCGCCAGCAGGGGCGGGACAGGCACCGGGGAGCTGTTTTTT. The chain recombines TRBV5-1 with TRBJ2-2, with 8 bases matching TRBD1. The ends lost 5 bases at V and 4 bases at J; junction bases unmatched: 4. This CDR3 region has 14 residues. The germline CDR1 and CDR2 sequences are SGHRS and YFSETQ.

This chain uses TRBV19 with TRBJ1-1; D not certain. V lost 7 bases to trimming and J lost 2 bases, with 11 bases between them. Germline-derived CDR1 and CDR2 are LNHDA and SQIVND (reference sequence). This CDR3 spans 13 amino acids. The CDR3 loop is CASKVGGNTEAFF. The CDR3, as DNA: TGTGCCAGTAAGGTGGGAGGTAACACTGAAGCTTTCTTT.

J is TRBJ2-7 and V is TRBV6-5, with D tentatively TRBD1 (6 bases). The ends were cut back, 4 bases at V and 6 bases at J, with 13 bases in the middle. This CDR3 is 13 amino acids long. Germline loops: CDR1 MNHEY, CDR2 SVGAGI. This CDR3 is CASSSDTRGEQYF. DNA of the CDR3: TGTGCCAGCAGTTCCGACACCAGGGGCGAGCAGTACTTC.

The chain combines TRBV6-2 or TRBV6-3 with TRBJ1-5; D ambiguous. V lost 0 bases and J 6 bases, leaving 12 bases between the germline ends. The CDR3 extends over 15 amino acids. The germline V gene encodes CDR1 MNHEY and CDR2 SVGEGT. CDR3 DNA sequence: TGTGCCAGCAGTTACTCCGACGGATCCTCTCAGCCCCAGCATTTT. Its translation: CASSYSDGSSQPQHF.

The chain recombines TRBV19 with TRBJ2-2, with a possible D match to TRBD2 (7 bases). V dropped 7 bases and J dropped 12 bases, with 18 bases sitting between them. CDR3 length: 13 amino acids. The germline CDR1 and CDR2 sequences are LNHDA and SQIVND (reference sequence). The CDR3 is CASTQAGRGKLFF. The CDR3 DNA is TGTGCCAGTACCCAGGCAGGGAGGGGGAAGCTGTTTTTT.

V gene TRBV24-1 combines with J gene TRBJ1-2, with D unclear. Germline V gives CDR1 KGHDR, CDR2 SFDVKD. V was cut by 11 bases and J by 7 bases, with 10 bases left in between. The CDR3 length is 10 residues. Written as DNA, the CDR3 is TGTGCCATACATAAGGTTGGCTACACCTTC. Its translation: CAIHKVGYTF.

This sequence joins TRBV13 and TRBJ2-7; the D gene is possibly TRBD2 (5 bases). CDR1 is PRHDT, CDR2 FYEKMQ, per germline (reference sequence). With 4 bases removed from V and 5 bases from J, the gap between germline ends came to 12 bases. This CDR3 is built from 13 residues. CDR3: CASSWRPGDEQYF. CDR3 nucleotides: TGTGCCAGCAGCTGGAGACCCGGGGACGAGCAGTACTTC.

The chain is built from TRBV21-1 and TRBJ1-1; the table's D call TRBD1 went unverified against the DNA. TRBV21-1 is a listed pseudogene. The CDR3 runs to 16 residues. The CDR3 DNA reads TGTGCCAGCGCGTCAAATCGGGACAGGGGTGACACTGAAGCTTTCTTT. This codes for CASASNRDRGDTEAFF.

This rearrangement joins TRBV5-4 to TRBJ1-1; D might be TRBD1 (5 bases). The CDR3 is 14 residues long. V was trimmed by 6 bases and J by 3 bases, leaving 15 bases between them. The germline V gene encodes CDR1 SGHNT and CDR2 YYREEE (reference sequence). The chain's CDR3 is CASTRGGFDTEAFF. The CDR3 region has the DNA TGTGCCAGCACCCGGGGGGGATTCGACACTGAAGCTTTCTTT.

The J gene is TRBJ2-1, the V gene TRBV28, with no clear D. The CDR3 has 14 amino acids. V was pared by 3 bases and J by 8 bases, with 14 bases between. Germline CDR1 is MDHEN and CDR2 is SYDVKM. The CDR3 DNA reads as TGTGCCAGCAGTTTGAGCGCTTCACGGGATGAGCAGTTCTTC. Protein sequence: CASSLSASRDEQFF.

This clone is a singleton in its sample. This chain connects TRBV7-9 to TRBJ2-3; tentative D call: TRBD2 (6 bases). Germline loops: CDR1 SEHNR, CDR2 FQNEAQ (reference sequence). The CDR3 runs 15 residues. Trimming cost V 4 bases and J 0 bases, with 11 bases left between them. CDR3 amino acids: CASSWGSGSTDTQYF. The CDR3 coding sequence is TGTGCCAGCAGCTGGGGAAGCGGGAGCACAGATACGCAGTATTTT.